One sample yielded the 14 T cell receptor beta chains listed below, sequenced in a study of cytomegalovirus exposure and HLA in healthy donors. A multiplex PCR was run with 60 Vbeta primers and 13 Jbeta primers. Method: immunoSEQ multiplex PCR; TCRdb's copy keeps in-frame clones and lacks some. This sample has approximately 120,000 clones, with around three quarters found just once. What was sequenced was PBMCs. These receptors were obtained from a woman aged 35 to 49 in good health and CMV-seropositive.

The genes are TRBV5-1 and TRBJ2-3, with 13 bases aligning to TRBD2. The CDR3 spans 18 residues. The V segment lost 4 bases and the J segment 1 base; nucleotides outside the gene matches: 9. Per the germline V gene, CDR1 is SGHRS and CDR2 is YFSETQ. The CDR3 coding sequence is TGCGCCAGCAGCGCAGGGACTAGCGGGACGTTGGGCACAGATACGCAGTATTTT. Translated: CASSAGTSGTLGTDTQYF. Together with reference TRBV5-1 and TRBJ2-3, the CDR3 gives the full variable domain: KAGVTQTPRYLIKTRGQQVTLSCSPISGHRSVSWYQQTPGQGLQFLFEYFSETQRNKGNFPGRFSGRQFSNSRSEMNVSTLELGDSALYLCASSAGTSGTLGTDTQYFGPGTRLTVL.

This sequence joins TRBV13 and TRBJ1-4, with no clear D. V gave up 2 bases and J gave up 6 bases, with 7 bases separating them. This CDR3 comprises 13 residues. Germline CDR1 is PRHDT and CDR2 is FYEKMQ (reference sequence). CDR3 sequence: CASSLRVDEKLFF. The DNA of the CDR3 is TGTGCCAGCAGCTTACGCGTTGATGAAAAACTGTTTTTT.

This chain uses TRBV5-6 with TRBJ2-5; TRBD1 matches 7 bases. The J segment lost 2 bases and the V segment lost 2 bases, leaving 6 bases of the junction unmatched. The CDR3 runs to 15 residues. In germline, CDR1 is SGHDT, CDR2 YYEEEE. The CDR3 region is CASSFKGALQETQYF. DNA for the CDR3: TGTGCCAGCAGCTTTAAGGGGGCCCTACAAGAGACCCAGTACTTC.

The chain employs TRBV30 and TRBJ1-3, with D hard to call. The CDR3 has 15 residues. In germline, CDR1 is GTSNPN, CDR2 SVGIG (reference sequence). The V gene lost 0 bases and the J gene lost 0 bases, with 9 bases spanning the gap. Written as DNA, the CDR3 is TGTGCCTGGAGTGTTCCCAGGCGCTCTGGAAACACCATATATTTT. Its translation is CAWSVPRRSGNTIYF.

This clone has only a few counts. This sequence joins TRBV18 and TRBJ2-7; 8 bases map to TRBD1. The CDR3 has 14 amino acids. Per the germline V gene, CDR1 is KGHSH and CDR2 is LQKENI. Losses at the gene ends were 2 bases for V and 6 bases for J; bases not matched to a gene: 6. The CDR3 loop is CASSPTGGDSEQYF. The CDR3 DNA sequence: TGTGCCAGCTCACCAACAGGGGGTGATAGCGAGCAGTACTTC.

V and J are TRBV7-2 and TRBJ1-5, with 8 bases that match TRBD1. The CDR3 is made up of 15 amino acids. With V trimmed by 5 bases and J by 1 base, 4 bases remained unmatched. CDR1 and CDR2 (germline): SGHTA, FQGNSA. The CDR3: CASSPRTGSNQPQHF. CDR3 DNA sequence: TGTGCCAGCAGCCCCAGGACAGGGAGCAATCAGCCCCAGCATTTT.

This clone showed up just once. This sequence joins TRBV10-2 and TRBJ2-7, with 8 positions matching TRBD1. CDR1 is WSHSY, CDR2 SAAADI, per germline. The junction had 7 bases not matched to a gene; V was cut back by 3 bases and J by 3 bases. This CDR3 region has 15 residues. The CDR3 region has the DNA TGCGCCAGCAGTGACATAGGACAGGGAAGCTACGAGCAGTACTTC. Translation gives CASSDIGQGSYEQYF.

The chain couples TRBV2 to TRBJ2-3, with 7 bases identical to TRBD1. V gave up 4 bases and J gave up 3 bases; unmatched junction bases: 7. Germline CDR1 is SNHLY and CDR2 is FYNNEI. The CDR3 runs to 15 residues. Here the CDR3 DNA reads TGTGCCAGCAGTGGGGCAGGGGGTCGAACAGATACGCAGTATTTT. It yields the protein CASSGAGGRTDTQYF.

The rearrangement links TRBV7-2 to TRBJ2-2; D uncertain. Per germline, CDR1 SGHTA and CDR2 FQGNSA. V was shortened by 5 bases and J by 1 base, with 11 bases between the two germline ends. This CDR3 spans 15 amino acids. CDR3 sequence: CASSPPTWNTGELFF. CDR3 sequence (DNA): TGTGCCAGCAGCCCTCCGACTTGGAACACCGGGGAGCTGTTTTTT.

This rearrangement joins TRBV5-4 to TRBJ2-7; 11 nucleotides agree with TRBD1. This CDR3 region has 14 residues. The V gene's germline CDR1 is SGHNT and CDR2 YYREEE (reference sequence). V was pared by 0 bases and J by 6 bases, with 2 bases of the junction left unmatched. The CDR3 bases are TGTGCCAGCAGCTTGGGCGGGACAGGGGGCGAGCAGTACTTC. Amino acids: CASSLGGTGGEQYF. The full variable domain, in which reference TRBV5-4 and TRBJ2-7 provide the parts outside the CDR3, is ETGVTQSPTHLIKTRGQQVTLRCSSQSGHNTVSWYQQALGQGPQFIFQYYREEENGRGNFPPRFSGLQFPNYSSELNVNALELDDSALYLCASSLGGTGGEQYFGPGTRLTVT.

The chain carries TRBV2 and TRBJ1-2; D possibly corresponds to TRBD1 (5 bases). V was shortened by 5 bases and J by 3 bases, with 10 bases between the two germline ends. CDR1 is SNHLY, CDR2 FYNNEI, per germline. The CDR3 covers 13 residues. DNA for the CDR3: TGTGCCAGCAGTTCTCAGGGTGACTATGGCTACACCTTC. This encodes CASSSQGDYGYTF.

The J gene is TRBJ2-5, the V gene TRBV5-4, with TRBD2 identical over 10 bases. CDR1 and CDR2 from the germline V gene are SGHNT and YYREEE (reference sequence). With 0 bases clipped from V and 5 bases from J, the junction kept 10 bases outside the gene matches. The CDR3 totals 17 residues. The DNA of the CDR3 is TGTGCCAGCAGCTTGGGGGCTAGCGGGGGTGGAGTGGAGACCCAGTACTTC. Its translation: CASSLGASGGGVETQYF.

The gene calls are TRBV5-1 and TRBJ1-1; D remains unclear. Trimming pared 3 bases from V and 0 bases from J, leaving 9 bases between. The CDR3 loop spans 14 amino acids. Germline CDR1 reads SGHRS; CDR2 reads YFSETQ. Here the CDR3 DNA reads TGCGCCAGCAGCTCGGGGTCATTGAACACTGAAGCTTTCTTT. As protein: CASSSGSLNTEAFF.

This clone was counted a few times. The gene calls are TRBV16 and TRBJ2-3; the D gene is possibly TRBD1 (5 bases). The CDR3 length is 13 residues. Trimming cost V 3 bases and J 5 bases, with 9 bases left between them. Germline CDR1 reads KGHSY; CDR2 reads FQNENV. The CDR3 loop is CASSQSREDTQYF. The CDR3 region has the DNA TGTGCCAGCAGCCAGTCCAGGGAAGATACGCAGTATTTT.